A single sample is the source of the 21 T cell receptor beta chains below, sequenced in a study of blood T cell repertoires in COVID-19. The method was immunoSEQ multiplex PCR; TCRdb's version includes in-frame clones alone and lacks a portion of them. The sample records around 160,000 clones, roughly nine tenths being singletons. Specimen: peripheral blood. These TCRs come from a man aged 55 to 69 with acute or convalescent COVID-19.

This clone appeared a single time. The rearrangement uses TRBV6-1 and TRBJ1-1; 7 nucleotides agree with TRBD1. CDR1 is MNHNS, CDR2 SASEGT, per germline. The CDR3 covers 15 residues. Unmatched junction bases numbered 4, after V lost 1 base and J lost 2 bases. As DNA, the CDR3 is TGTGCCAGCAGTGAAGTAAACAGGGGCAACACTGAAGCTTTCTTT. It translates to CASSEVNRGNTEAFF.

The chain is built from TRBV11-1 and TRBJ1-1; D gene ambiguous. In germline, CDR1 is SGHAT, CDR2 FQDESV (reference sequence). The CDR3 has 13 residues. V was trimmed by 5 bases and J by 2 bases, leaving 9 bases between them. CDR3 region: CASSRRVNTEAFF. Here the CDR3 DNA reads TGTGCCAGCAGCCGTCGTGTCAACACTGAAGCTTTCTTT.

The rearrangement joins TRBV4-1 to TRBJ2-7, with TRBD2 identical over 12 bases. J gave up 5 bases and V 1 base, and 3 bases lay outside the gene matches. The CDR3 sequence is 15 residues long. Germline V lookup: CDR1 MGHRA, CDR2 YSYEKL. CDR3 coding DNA: TGCGCCAGCAGCCAAGTTACTAGCGGGGGGAACGAGCAGTACTTC. It specifies CASSQVTSGGNEQYF.

This chain joins TRBV5-5 and TRBJ1-1; D remains unclear. The CDR3 is 13 amino acids. Trimming cost V 0 bases and J 3 bases, with 6 bases left between them. Germline V gene sequence: CDR1 SGHKS, CDR2 YYEKEE (reference sequence). The CDR3 nucleotides read TGTGCCAGCAGCTTGGTTCCCGACACTGAAGCTTTCTTT. Its translation: CASSLVPDTEAFF.

The gene calls are TRBV4-1 and TRBJ1-5; D is ambiguous. The ends were cut back, 1 base at V and 0 bases at J, with 7 bases in the middle. The CDR3 sequence is 15 residues long. Germline values: CDR1 MGHRA, CDR2 YSYEKL. In nucleotides, the CDR3 is TGCGCCAGCAGCCAAGTGGCAGGTAGCAATCAGCCCCAGCATTTT. Amino acids: CASSQVAGSNQPQHF.

This chain links TRBV9 with TRBJ2-1; 11 bases align to TRBD2. Germline V gene lookup returns CDR1 SGDLS and CDR2 YYNGEE. The CDR3 covers 16 residues. V lost 3 bases to trimming and J lost 4 bases; unmatched junction nucleotides: 6. Here the CDR3 reads CASSASSGGHYNEQFF. The CDR3 nucleotides read TGTGCCAGCAGCGCATCTAGCGGGGGGCATTACAATGAGCAGTTCTTC.

V and J are TRBV19 and TRBJ2-7; TRBD2 aligns across 9 bases. Per germline, CDR1 LNHDA and CDR2 SQIVND (reference sequence). The CDR3 is 16 residues long. The J segment lost 0 bases and the V segment lost 6 bases, leaving 9 bases of the junction unmatched. The CDR3 DNA reads TGTGCCAGTAGCCCTAGGTCAGCGGGGGGCTCCTACGAGCAGTACTTC. It translates to CASSPRSAGGSYEQYF.

This rearrangement joins TRBV18 to TRBJ2-4; D is perhaps TRBD1 (5 bases). Germline loops: CDR1 KGHSH, CDR2 LQKENI. The CDR3 runs to 15 residues. V was cut by 4 bases and J by 0 bases, with 10 bases left in between. CDR3 coding DNA: TGTGCCAGCTCACTAGACAGAATAGCCAAAAACATTCAGTACTTC. This gives the protein CASSLDRIAKNIQYF.

The chain recombines TRBV6-2 or TRBV6-3 with TRBJ2-1; D might be TRBD2 (7 bases). Trimming left V 6 bases short and J 0 bases short, with 21 bases between. The germline V gene encodes CDR1 MNHEY and CDR2 SVGEGT. The CDR3 sequence is 18 residues long. For the CDR3, the DNA is TGTGCCAGCAGCCGTCTGGCGGGGGCTCGGAGCTCCTACAATGAGCAGTTCTTC. This gives the protein CASSRLAGARSSYNEQFF.

The rearrangement links TRBV3-1 (or the pseudogene TRBV3-2) to TRBJ1-1; D is uncertain. CDR1 and CDR2 from the germline V gene are LGHDT and YNNKEL (reference sequence). The CDR3 totals 13 residues. Trimming left V 1 base short and J 8 bases short, with 11 bases between. The DNA of the CDR3 is TGTGCCAGCAGCCAAGGGAGGAGCAACGAAGCTTTCTTT. Encoded protein: CASSQGRSNEAFF.

The rearrangement joins TRBV6-6 to TRBJ2-7, with TRBD1 matching over 9 bases. V shed 4 bases and J 6 bases; nucleotides not matched to a gene: 4. Germline values: CDR1 MNHNY, CDR2 SVGAGI (reference sequence). This CDR3 has 13 amino acids. CDR3 bases: TGTGCCAGCAGTTCCCAGGACAGGGGCGAGCAGTACTTC. Translated, it gives CASSSQDRGEQYF.

This chain connects TRBV24-1 to TRBJ2-3, with TRBD1 identical over 7 bases. The germline CDR1 and CDR2 sequences are KGHDR and SFDVKD. This CDR3 spans 15 amino acids. Unmatched junction bases numbered 1, after V lost 1 base and J lost 1 base. The CDR3 coding sequence is TGTGCCACCAGTGATTTCGGACAGGGCACAGATACGCAGTATTTT. As protein: CATSDFGQGTDTQYF.

The genes are TRBV5-1 and TRBJ1-6, with 7 bases fitting TRBD1. The germline V gene encodes CDR1 SGHRS and CDR2 YFSETQ. V was pared by 0 bases and J by 3 bases, with 6 bases of the junction left unmatched. CDR3 size: 17 residues. Here the CDR3 DNA reads TGCGCCAGCAGCTTGGCCAAGACAGGGCTCTATAATTCACCCCTCCACTTT. It yields the protein CASSLAKTGLYNSPLHF.

The chain carries TRBV7-9 and TRBJ1-3; 7 positions match TRBD1. The CDR3 contains 16 residues. Trimming cost V 6 bases and J 0 bases; bases outside gene matches: 8. Germline V gives CDR1 SEHNR, CDR2 FQNEAQ (reference sequence). The CDR3 DNA sequence: TGTGCCAGCAGTTGGGAGACAGGGCTCTCTGGAAACACCATATATTTT. It yields the protein CASSWETGLSGNTIYF. Based on the CDR3 plus reference TRBV7-9 and TRBJ1-3, the full variable domain is DTGVSQNPRHKITKRGQNVTFRCDPISEHNRLYWYRQTLGQGPEFLTYFQNEAQLEKSRLLSDRFSAERPKGSFSTLEIQRTEQGDSAMYLCASSWETGLSGNTIYFGEGSWLTVV.

This clone occurred a few times. The gene calls are TRBV5-6 and TRBJ2-1; D may be TRBD1 (7 bases). In germline, CDR1 is SGHDT, CDR2 YYEEEE. The CDR3 consists of 16 residues. V was clipped by 4 bases and J by 8 bases, with 22 bases between them. CDR3 residues: CASSAWSGGQDYEQFF. For the CDR3, the DNA is TGTGCCAGCAGCGCATGGTCAGGGGGGCAGGACTATGAGCAGTTCTTC.

The rearrangement uses TRBV5-1 and TRBJ1-2; 9 bases align to TRBD1. The CDR3 is 15 amino acids. Germline V gives CDR1 SGHRS, CDR2 YFSETQ. V lost 0 bases to trimming and J lost 4 bases; unmatched junction nucleotides: 4. CDR3 amino acids: CASSLGDRVAYGYTF. As DNA, the CDR3 is TGCGCCAGCAGCTTGGGGGACAGGGTAGCCTATGGCTACACCTTC.

This chain connects TRBV5-1 to TRBJ2-3, with D perhaps matching TRBD2 (6 bases). V was cut by 6 bases and J by 8 bases, with 19 bases left in between. From germline, CDR1 is SGHRS and CDR2 YFSETQ. The CDR3 extends over 14 amino acids. CDR3 sequence: CASTLGTSPPTQYF. The CDR3 DNA follows: TGCGCCAGCACCCTCGGGACTTCTCCTCCTACGCAGTATTTT.

In regard to this clone: The junction departs from germline at one end; a sequencing error may be responsible. The rearrangement links TRBV12-3 or TRBV12-4 to TRBJ1-1; tentatively, D is TRBD1 (5 bases). This CDR3 has 12 residues. CDR3 residues: CASSLGVLWGGF. DNA for the CDR3: TGTGCCAGCAGCCTCGGAGTCCTTTGGGGGGGCTTT.

This chain joins TRBV24-1 and TRBJ2-1, with 9 bases identical to TRBD1. After removal of 2 bases from V and 7 bases from J, the junction contained 8 bases not matched to a gene. CDR1 and CDR2 from the germline V gene are KGHDR and SFDVKD. The CDR3 runs to 16 residues. Written as DNA, the CDR3 is TGTGCCACCAGTGATTGGGGACAGGGTAGAGGGAATGAGCAGTTCTTC. Translation: CATSDWGQGRGNEQFF.

The CDR3 coding sequence is TGTGCCAGTAGTAGTATTTTCGACAGCCAAGAGACCCAGTACTTC. This encodes CASSSIFDSQETQYF. V and J are TRBV19 and TRBJ2-5; possibly TRBD1 for D (5 bases). The CDR3 runs 15 residues. Germline-derived CDR1 and CDR2 are LNHDA and SQIVND (reference sequence). Trimming removed 4 bases at V and 1 base at J, with 13 bases between. Drawing the rest from reference TRBV19 and TRBJ2-5, the complete variable domain is DGGITQSPKYLFRKEGQNVTLSCEQNLNHDAMYWYRQDPGQGLRLIYYSQIVNDFQKGDIAEGYSVSREKKESFPLTVTSAQKNPTAFYLCASSSIFDSQETQYFGPGTRLLVL.

This clone showed up just once. CDR3 sequence (DNA): TGTGCCAGCAGTAATTTCCGGGACAGGAACAATGAGCAGTTCTTC. Protein sequence: CASSNFRDRNNEQFF. The chain uses TRBV7-9 and TRBJ2-1, with 8 bases identical to TRBD1. The CDR3 contains 15 residues. V lost 6 bases and J lost 5; bases outside the gene matches: 9. Germline V gene sequence: CDR1 SEHNR, CDR2 FQNEAQ (reference sequence).